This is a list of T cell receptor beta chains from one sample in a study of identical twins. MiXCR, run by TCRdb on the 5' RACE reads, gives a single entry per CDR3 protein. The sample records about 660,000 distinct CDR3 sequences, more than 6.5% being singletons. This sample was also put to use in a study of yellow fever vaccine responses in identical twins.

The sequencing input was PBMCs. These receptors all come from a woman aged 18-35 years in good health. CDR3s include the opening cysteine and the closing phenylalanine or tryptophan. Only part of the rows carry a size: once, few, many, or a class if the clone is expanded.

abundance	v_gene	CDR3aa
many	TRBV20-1	CSARSTENSYNEQFF
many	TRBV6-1	CASCGVPNSGNTIYF
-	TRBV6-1	CASSTSTDYEQYF
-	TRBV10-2	CASSEWVPYEQYF
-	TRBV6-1	CASSGFRDGGETQYF
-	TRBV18	CASSWFGETQYF
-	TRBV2	CASSSAGTSGYEQYF
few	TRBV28	CASTPAGRGETQYF
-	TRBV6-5	CASSSSGGPRTQYF
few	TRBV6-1	CASRLLAGAHNEQFF
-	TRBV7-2	CASSLGGLANEQFF
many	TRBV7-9	CASSLLDREGNEQYF
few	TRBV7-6	CASSPRTARGTDTQYF
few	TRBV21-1	CASSRTYPSGRASFF
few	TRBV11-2	CASSAFMSGSSYEQYF
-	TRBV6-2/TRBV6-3	CASSYSIFYEQYF
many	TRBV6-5	CASSYQADRRNEQFF
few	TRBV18	CASSPKRGALTDTQYF
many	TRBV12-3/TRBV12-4	CASTPSSANTDTQYF
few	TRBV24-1	CATSAKDRAEGYTF
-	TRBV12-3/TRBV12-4	CASSLSGNTQYF
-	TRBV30	CAWLTGVLGYTF
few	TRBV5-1	CASSLVGRTDEAFF
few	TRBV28	CASSRRASYNEQFF
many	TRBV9	CASSGGNTIYF
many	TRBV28	CASSTGPDPLGAQYF
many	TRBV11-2	CASSHPDRGETQYF
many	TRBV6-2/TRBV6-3	CASSYKDTGELFF
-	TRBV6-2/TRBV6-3	CASSDLPSEQYF
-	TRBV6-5	CASSYSPGGFYEQYF
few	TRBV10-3	CATGLESRAETQYF
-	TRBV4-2	CASSPSKFGLAGGLYNEQFF
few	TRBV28	CASKALGTGELFF
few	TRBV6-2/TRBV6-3	CASTFSPDTQYF
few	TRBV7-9	CASSLVLAGVSTDTQYF
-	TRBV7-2	CASSLTGGNNSPLHF
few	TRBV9	CASSGLHGDSYEQYF
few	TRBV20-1	CSAPDQGTDTQYF
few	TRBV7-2	CASSNRLAGSGEQYF
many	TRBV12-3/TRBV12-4	CASSLTHEQYF
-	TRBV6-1	CASSRTKGAHTNEKLFF
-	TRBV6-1	CASSEEAGGAYEQYF
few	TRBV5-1	CASRYQIQGSSYEQYF
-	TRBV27	CASRARGAPSYEQYF
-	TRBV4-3	CASSQGGAGLADTQYF
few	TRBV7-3	CASSLTGKNTEAFF
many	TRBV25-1	CASRGTAQNIQYF
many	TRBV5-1	CASSLEAGLNTGELFF
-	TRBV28	CASRASGFSSGANVLTF
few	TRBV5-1	CASSPRDRGTSGTGEQFF
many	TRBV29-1	CSVEFGRGGETQYF
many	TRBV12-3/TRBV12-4	CASSFWGASQPQHF
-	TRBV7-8	CASTPGAPAYEQYF
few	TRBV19	CASSPRTTPNVNYEQYF
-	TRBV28	CASDPGRGGYNEQFF
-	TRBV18	CASSPGASPYNEQFF
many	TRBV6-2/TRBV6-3	CASSYSVYSKVAEAFF
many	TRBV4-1	CASSQEFRTSGEQYF